These 28 T cell receptor beta chains were sequenced from one sample in a study of cytomegalovirus exposure and HLA in healthy donors. Clones were read by immunoSEQ multiplex PCR, and TCRdb kept only the in-frame ones, dropping some. The profile covers roughly 100,000 clones, with around 83% appearing a single time and roughly 4.2% taken by the ten largest. Sequenced: PBMCs. The origin of the receptors is a young woman in good health and CMV-seropositive.

The chain carries TRBV7-8 and TRBJ1-4; 8 bases line up with TRBD1. Germline CDR1 is SGHVS and CDR2 is FQNEAQ. The junction had 9 bases not matched to a gene; V was cut back by 1 base and J by 8 bases. This CDR3 is 16 amino acids long. CDR3 region: CASSLGSGGVKEKLFF. CDR3 nucleotide sequence: TGTGCCAGCAGCTTAGGGTCAGGGGGCGTAAAGGAAAAACTGTTTTTT.

This clone was detected once. V is TRBV4-1 and J is TRBJ1-6; D is possibly TRBD1 (6 bases). Trimming shortened V by 4 bases and J by 6 bases, and 28 bases separated the two germline ends. The CDR3 is 20 amino acids. Germline V gene lookup returns CDR1 MGHRA and CDR2 YSYEKL. The CDR3 DNA follows: TGCGCCAGCAGCCCCGCCCTCGACAGGCTTCTCCCTGTCCTTAATTCACCCCTCCACTTT. The encoded protein is CASSPALDRLLPVLNSPLHF.

Here the CDR3 reads CASSPQDGYTF. As DNA, the CDR3 is TGTGCCAGCAGTCCCCAGGATGGCTACACCTTC. The chain is built from TRBV28 and TRBJ1-2; D gene ambiguous. Trimming shortened V by 5 bases and J by 6 bases, and 7 bases separated the two germline ends. Germline V gene sequence: CDR1 MDHEN, CDR2 SYDVKM. CDR3 length equals 11 residues.

This sequence joins TRBV5-6 and TRBJ1-4, with TRBD1 identical over 7 bases. Trimming removed 3 bases from V and 5 bases from J; junction bases left unmatched: 7. Germline CDR1 is SGHDT and CDR2 is YYEEEE. The CDR3 is 15 residues long. CDR3 nucleotides: TGTGCCAGCAGCTGGCGGACAGGACCCAATGAAAAACTGTTTTTT. It translates to CASSWRTGPNEKLFF.

As DNA, the CDR3 is TGTGCCAGCAGTTACGCAGGGGCGGACACTGAAGCTTTCTTT. The encoded protein is CASSYAGADTEAFF. The rearrangement links TRBV6-6 to TRBJ1-1; D may be TRBD1 (6 bases). Per germline, CDR1 MNHNY and CDR2 SVGAGI (reference sequence). The V gene lost 2 bases and the J gene lost 3 bases, with 10 bases spanning the gap. CDR3 size: 14 residues.

This chain links TRBV5-1 with TRBJ1-1; tentative D call: TRBD1 (5 bases). The germline gives CDR1 SGHRS, CDR2 YFSETQ. This CDR3 contains 13 residues. V was shortened by 7 bases and J by 1 base, with 11 bases between the two germline ends. For the CDR3, the DNA is TGCGCCAGCGACCCCGGACAGAACACTGAAGCTTTCTTT. Translation: CASDPGQNTEAFF.

The gene calls are TRBV5-1 and TRBJ2-5, with D maybe TRBD2 (5 bases). Germline V gives CDR1 SGHRS, CDR2 YFSETQ. This CDR3 comprises 15 residues. The V gene lost 1 base and the J gene lost 4 bases, with 14 bases spanning the gap. CDR3 sequence: CASSLTSFGGETQYF. The CDR3 DNA is TGCGCCAGCAGCTTGACTAGTTTTGGAGGAGAGACCCAGTACTTC.

V is TRBV7-3 and J is TRBJ2-3, with 7 bases lining up with TRBD2. CDR3 length: 14 amino acids. The germline CDR1 and CDR2 sequences are SGHTA and FQGTGA. V dropped 4 bases and J dropped 5; count of bases not matched to a gene: 6. The CDR3 loop is CASSSAGVEDTQYF. CDR3 sequence (DNA): TGTGCCAGCAGCTCGGCGGGAGTTGAAGATACGCAGTATTTT.

Here the CDR3 reads CASRGSRDRVGAQPQHF. In nucleotides, the CDR3 is TGTGCCAGCAGGGGATCCCGGGACAGGGTAGGGGCTCAGCCCCAGCATTTT. The chain carries TRBV27 and TRBJ1-5, with 9 bases lining up with TRBD1. This CDR3 spans 17 amino acids. The V and J ends lost 6 bases and 6 bases, in that order; junction bases with no gene match: 15. Germline CDR1 and CDR2: MNHEY and SMNVEV (reference sequence).

The rearrangement uses TRBV18 and TRBJ1-1, with 9 bases fitting TRBD1. V was clipped by 0 bases and J by 4 bases; unmatched bases: 3. The CDR3 totals 15 residues. Germline lookup yields CDR1 KGHSH and CDR2 LQKENI. CDR3 protein: CASSPPGQGSTEAFF. The CDR3 DNA is TGTGCCAGCTCACCACCGGGACAGGGCTCCACTGAAGCTTTCTTT.

The chain uses TRBV6-5 and TRBJ2-7; D possibly corresponds to TRBD2 (5 bases). Trimming took 2 bases from V and 2 from J, leaving 13 bases between them. The CDR3 is 15 amino acids. The germline gives CDR1 MNHEY, CDR2 SVGAGI. The CDR3 DNA reads TGTGCCAGCAGTTACCAGAGGGATATTACCTACGAGCAGTACTTC. It codes for CASSYQRDITYEQYF.

This clone has more than one count but fewer than ten. The chain couples TRBV7-6 to TRBJ1-6; D perhaps matches TRBD1 (6 bases). The germline gives CDR1 SGHVS, CDR2 FNYEAQ. The CDR3 has 15 residues. V was cut by 3 bases and J by 9 bases, with 15 bases left in between. CDR3 residues: CASSFQGGGASPLHF. The CDR3, as DNA: TGTGCCAGCAGCTTCCAGGGTGGGGGGGCTTCACCCCTCCACTTT. The full variable domain, rest sourced from reference TRBV7-6 and TRBJ1-6, is GAGVSQSPRYKVTKRGQDVALRCDPISGHVSLYWYRQALGQGPEFLTYFNYEAQQDKSGLPNDRFSAERPEGSISTLTIQRTEQRDSAMYRCASSFQGGGASPLHFGNGTRLTVT.

The CDR3 coding sequence is TGTGCCAGCAGCTCCGCTAGCGGGGGGGCATCAGAGACCCAGTACTTC. Translated: CASSSASGGASETQYF. The J gene is TRBJ2-5, the V gene TRBV5-4; 12 bases are shared with TRBD2. The junction had 7 bases not matched to a gene; V was cut back by 3 bases and J by 4 bases. CDR1 is SGHNT, CDR2 YYREEE, per germline (reference sequence). The CDR3 is 16 amino acids. Based on the CDR3 plus reference TRBV5-4 and TRBJ2-5, the full variable domain is ETGVTQSPTHLIKTRGQQVTLRCSSQSGHNTVSWYQQALGQGPQFIFQYYREEENGRGNFPPRFSGLQFPNYSSELNVNALELDDSALYLCASSSASGGASETQYFGPGTRLLVL.

This clone was recorded once. The V call is TRBV9, the J call TRBJ1-5; D gene uncertain. The V gene lost 0 bases and the J gene lost 5 bases, with 6 bases spanning the gap. This CDR3 comprises 13 residues. Per the germline V gene, CDR1 is SGDLS and CDR2 is YYNGEE. CDR3 sequence: CASSVGADQPQHF. The CDR3, as DNA: TGTGCCAGCAGCGTAGGGGCAGATCAGCCCCAGCATTTT.

The chain links TRBV7-9 to TRBJ1-1; 7 positions agree with TRBD1. The CDR3 contains 13 residues. Germline V CDR1 and CDR2: SEHNR, FQNEAQ (reference sequence). Trimming took 1 base from V and 4 from J; bases not matched to a gene: 0. CDR3 in DNA: TGTGCCAGCAGCTTAGACAGGGGCACTGAAGCTTTCTTT. Amino acids: CASSLDRGTEAFF.

The gene calls are TRBV2 and TRBJ2-1; no clear D. The germline gives CDR1 SNHLY, CDR2 FYNNEI. This CDR3 is built from 14 residues. V was cut by 8 bases and J by 4 bases, with 15 bases left in between. The CDR3 DNA is TGTGCCAGCTTTCCAGCTAGTCGGTACAATGAGCAGTTCTTC. It codes for CASFPASRYNEQFF.

This chain uses TRBV28 with TRBJ2-7, with 10 bases that match TRBD1. V was clipped by 6 bases and J by 7 bases; unmatched bases: 6. The germline V gene has CDR1 MDHEN and CDR2 SYDVKM. There are 13 residues in the CDR3. The chain's CDR3 is CASRDRGLWEQYF. The DNA of the CDR3 is TGTGCCAGCAGGGACAGGGGGTTATGGGAGCAGTACTTC.

CDR3 amino acids: CASSPRMGRQETQYF. The CDR3 DNA reads TGTGCCAGCAGTCCCCGGATGGGGAGACAAGAGACCCAGTACTTC. The genes are TRBV27 and TRBJ2-5; a weak D match, TRBD2 (5 bases). The V end lost 5 bases, the J end lost 2 bases, and 15 bases lay between the germline ends. This CDR3 has 15 amino acids. The germline V gene has CDR1 MNHEY and CDR2 SMNVEV (reference sequence).

The CDR3 DNA reads TGCGCCAGCAGCTTGGCCATGACTAGCGGGAGAAATGAGCAGTTCTTC. Its protein is CASSLAMTSGRNEQFF. The chain combines TRBV5-1 with TRBJ2-1; TRBD2 aligns across 12 bases. CDR3 length: 16 amino acids. Losses at the gene ends were 0 bases for V and 7 bases for J; bases not matched to a gene: 5. CDR1 and CDR2 (germline): SGHRS, YFSETQ.

The chain's CDR3 is CASSQDLQGGGYTF. The CDR3 region has the DNA TGCGCCAGCAGCCAAGATTTACAGGGGGGTGGCTACACCTTC. The chain uses TRBV4-1 and TRBJ1-2, with TRBD1 matching over 8 bases. Germline trimming cut 0 bases from V and 7 bases from J; bases unmatched to any gene: 4. CDR3 length: 14 amino acids. Germline V CDR1 and CDR2: MGHRA, YSYEKL.

The V gene is TRBV19, the J gene TRBJ1-6; a weak D match, TRBD1 (6 bases). The CDR3 length is 14 residues. CDR1 is LNHDA, CDR2 SQIVND, per germline (reference sequence). V shed 3 bases and J shed 6 bases, with 9 bases lying between them. CDR3 in amino acids: CASSMGRGNSPLHF. The CDR3, as DNA: TGTGCCAGTAGTATGGGCAGGGGTAATTCACCCCTCCACTTT.

V usage is TRBV7-8 and J usage is TRBJ2-2; a weak D match, TRBD2 (5 bases). V was clipped by 5 bases and J by 7 bases, with 11 bases between them. Looked up from germline, CDR1 is SGHVS and CDR2 is FQNEAQ. This CDR3 is 13 amino acids long. CDR3 sequence reads: CASSRVGSGELFF. CDR3 coding DNA: TGTGCCAGCAGCCGTGTGGGGAGCGGGGAGCTGTTTTTT.

The chain carries TRBV9 and TRBJ2-2; TRBD2 aligns across 7 bases. The ends lost 4 bases at V and 7 bases at J; junction bases unmatched: 13. The CDR3 consists of 16 residues. CDR1 and CDR2 from the germline V gene are SGDLS and YYNGEE. The CDR3 region is CASSHDGRPSGGELFF. The CDR3 DNA reads TGTGCCAGCAGCCACGACGGGAGGCCGTCCGGCGGGGAGCTGTTTTTT.

The genes are TRBV14 and TRBJ1-1; D gene ambiguous. Germline V gene data show CDR1 as SGHDN and CDR2 as FVKESK. The CDR3 runs to 13 residues. Trimming cost V 5 bases and J 6 bases, with 13 bases left between them. CDR3 loop: CASSAQFSPEAFF. The DNA of the CDR3 is TGTGCCAGCAGCGCTCAATTTAGTCCTGAAGCTTTCTTT.

The chain couples TRBV7-7 to TRBJ2-5, with TRBD1 as a possible D gene (6 bases). The germline V gene has CDR1 SSHAT and CDR2 FNYEAQ (reference sequence). The CDR3 runs to 15 residues. With 5 bases removed from V and 5 bases from J, the gap between germline ends came to 18 bases. CDR3 residues: CASSPGLTGEETQYF. CDR3 coding DNA: TGTGCCAGCAGCCCCGGCCTGACAGGAGAGGAGACCCAGTACTTC.

The chain links TRBV10-2 to TRBJ1-4; 9 bases are a match to TRBD1. There are 12 residues in the CDR3. V shed 10 bases, J shed 8 bases, and the junction held 5 bases outside the gene matches. CDR1 is WSHSY and CDR2 is SAAADI in the germline V gene. In DNA form, the CDR3 reads TGCGCCATCGGACAGGGGCGAGAAAAACTGTTTTTT. It specifies CAIGQGREKLFF.

The V and J genes are TRBV5-4 and TRBJ1-1, with 8 bases that match TRBD1. CDR3 length: 15 amino acids. V lost 4 bases, J lost 4 bases, and 9 bases stayed unmatched. Germline CDR1 and CDR2: SGHNT and YYREEE (reference sequence). The CDR3 sequence: CASSATQGAVTEAFF. The CDR3, as DNA: TGTGCCAGCAGCGCCACCCAGGGGGCTGTCACTGAAGCTTTCTTT. Full variable domain (outside the CDR3, taken from reference TRBV5-4 and TRBJ1-1): ETGVTQSPTHLIKTRGQQVTLRCSSQSGHNTVSWYQQALGQGPQFIFQYYREEENGRGNFPPRFSGLQFPNYSSELNVNALELDDSALYLCASSATQGAVTEAFFGQGTRLTVV.

DNA for the CDR3: TGTGCCAGCAGCCAAGATTGGAGAGATGGAAACACCATATATTTT. Protein product: CASSQDWRDGNTIYF. The V and J genes are TRBV4-2 and TRBJ1-3; no firm D call. CDR1 LGHNA and CDR2 YNFKEQ come from the germline V gene. There are 15 residues in the CDR3. Trimming pared 0 bases from V and 3 bases from J, leaving 9 bases between.